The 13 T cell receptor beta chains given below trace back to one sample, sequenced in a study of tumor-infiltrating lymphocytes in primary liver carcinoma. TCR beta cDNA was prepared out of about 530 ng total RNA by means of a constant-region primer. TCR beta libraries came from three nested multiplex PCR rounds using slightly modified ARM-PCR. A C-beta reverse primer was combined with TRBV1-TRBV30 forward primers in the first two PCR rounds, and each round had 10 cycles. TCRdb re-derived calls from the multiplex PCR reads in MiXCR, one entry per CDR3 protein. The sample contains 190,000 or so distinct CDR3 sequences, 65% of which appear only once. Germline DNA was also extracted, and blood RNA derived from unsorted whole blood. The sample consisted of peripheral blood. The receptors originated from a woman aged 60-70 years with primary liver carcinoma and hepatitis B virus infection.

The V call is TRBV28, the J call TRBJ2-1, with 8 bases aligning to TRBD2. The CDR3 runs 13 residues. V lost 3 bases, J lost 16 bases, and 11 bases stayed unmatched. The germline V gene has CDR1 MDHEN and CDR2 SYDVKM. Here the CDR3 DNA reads TGTGCCAGCAGTTTCTTGCGGCGGGAGGTGAACTTCTTC. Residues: CASSFLRREVNFF.

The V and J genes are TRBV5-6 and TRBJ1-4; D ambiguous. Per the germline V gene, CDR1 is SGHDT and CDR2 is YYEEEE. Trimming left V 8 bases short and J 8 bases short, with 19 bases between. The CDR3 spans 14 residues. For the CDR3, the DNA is TGTGCCAGTAGCCCCTCGTGGGGATTCGAAAAACTGTTTTTT. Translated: CASSPSWGFEKLFF.

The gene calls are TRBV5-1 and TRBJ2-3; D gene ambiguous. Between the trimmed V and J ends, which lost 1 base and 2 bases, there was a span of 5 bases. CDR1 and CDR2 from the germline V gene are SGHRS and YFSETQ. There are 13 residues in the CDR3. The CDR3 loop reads CASSLKYTDTQYF. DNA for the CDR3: TGCGCCAGCAGCTTGAAGTACACAGATACGCAGTATTTT.

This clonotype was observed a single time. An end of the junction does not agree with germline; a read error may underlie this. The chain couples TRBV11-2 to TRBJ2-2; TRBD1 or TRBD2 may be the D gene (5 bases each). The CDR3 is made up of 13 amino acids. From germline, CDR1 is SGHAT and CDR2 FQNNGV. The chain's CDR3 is CASSSPGTEELLF. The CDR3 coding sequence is TGTGCCAGCAGCTCGCCGGGGACCGAGGAGCTGTTATTT.

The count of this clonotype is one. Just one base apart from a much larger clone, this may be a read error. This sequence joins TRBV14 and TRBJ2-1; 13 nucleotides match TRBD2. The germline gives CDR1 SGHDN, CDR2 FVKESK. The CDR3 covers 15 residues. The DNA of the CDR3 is TGTGCCAGCAGCCAGGGACTAGCGGGATTGTCTGAGCAGCTCTTC. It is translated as CASSQGLAGLSEQLF.

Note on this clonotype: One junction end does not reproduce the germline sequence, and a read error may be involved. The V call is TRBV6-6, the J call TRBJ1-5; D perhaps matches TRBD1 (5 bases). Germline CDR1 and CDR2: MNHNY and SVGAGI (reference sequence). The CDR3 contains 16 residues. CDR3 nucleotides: TGTGCCAACAGTTACTCCACCGGGGGAGGTTTTCAGCGCCAGCATTTT. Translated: CANSYSTGGGFQRQHF.

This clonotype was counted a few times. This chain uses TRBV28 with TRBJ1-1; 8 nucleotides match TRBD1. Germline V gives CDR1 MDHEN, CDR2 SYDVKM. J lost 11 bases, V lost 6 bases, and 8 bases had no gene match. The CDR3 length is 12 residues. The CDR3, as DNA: TGTGCCAGCAGGGTAAGGACAGGGATGGCTTTCTTT. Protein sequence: CASRVRTGMAFF.

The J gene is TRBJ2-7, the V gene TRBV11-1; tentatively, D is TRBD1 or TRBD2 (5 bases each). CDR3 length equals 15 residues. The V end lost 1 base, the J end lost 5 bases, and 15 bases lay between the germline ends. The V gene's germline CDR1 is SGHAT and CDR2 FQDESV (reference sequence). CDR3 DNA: TGTGCCAGCAGCTTAGGGGGGACGACTTACAACGAGCAGTACTTC. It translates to CASSLGGTTYNEQYF.

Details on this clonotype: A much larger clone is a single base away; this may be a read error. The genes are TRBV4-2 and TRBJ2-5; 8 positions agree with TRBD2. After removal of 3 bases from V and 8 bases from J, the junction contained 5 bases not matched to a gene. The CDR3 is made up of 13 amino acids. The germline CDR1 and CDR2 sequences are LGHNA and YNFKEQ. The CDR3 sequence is CASSHGAGDTQYF. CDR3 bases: TGTGCCAGCAGCCACGGAGCGGGAGATACCCAGTACTTC.

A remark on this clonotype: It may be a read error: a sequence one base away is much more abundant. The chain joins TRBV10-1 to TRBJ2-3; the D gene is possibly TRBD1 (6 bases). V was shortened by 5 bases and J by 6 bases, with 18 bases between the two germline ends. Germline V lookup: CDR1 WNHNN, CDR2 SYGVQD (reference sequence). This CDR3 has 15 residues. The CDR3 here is CASSIGVQGRDTQYF. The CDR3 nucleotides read TGCGCCAGCAGTATTGGGGTACAGGGTCGGGATACGCAGTATTTT.

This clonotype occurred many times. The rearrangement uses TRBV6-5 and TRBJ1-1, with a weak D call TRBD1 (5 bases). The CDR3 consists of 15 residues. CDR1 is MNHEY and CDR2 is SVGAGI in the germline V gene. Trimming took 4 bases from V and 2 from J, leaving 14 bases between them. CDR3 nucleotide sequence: TGTGCCAGCAGTTCCACGGGACGGCGCAACACTGAAGCTTTCTTT. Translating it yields CASSSTGRRNTEAFF.

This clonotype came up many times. The chain's CDR3 is CASSQDRGLEQYF. The CDR3, as DNA: TGTGCCAGCAGCCAGGACAGGGGGCTCGAGCAGTACTTC. The J gene is TRBJ2-7, the V gene TRBV6-5; 11 bases map to TRBD1. Germline lookup yields CDR1 MNHEY and CDR2 SVGAGI. There are 13 residues in the CDR3. V gave up 6 bases and J gave up 6 bases; unmatched junction bases: 4.

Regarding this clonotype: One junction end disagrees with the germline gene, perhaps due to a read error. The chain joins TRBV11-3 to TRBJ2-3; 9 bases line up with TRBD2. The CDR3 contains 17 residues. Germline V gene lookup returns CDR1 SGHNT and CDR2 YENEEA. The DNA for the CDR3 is TGTGCCAGCAGCTTAGCGGCGGGACTAGCTCTCACAGATACGCTGTACTTT. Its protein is CASSLAAGLALTDTLYF.